A selection of T cell receptor beta chains follows, all from one sample in a study of T cells after yellow fever vaccination. TCRdb analysed the 5' RACE reads with MiXCR anew, one entry per CDR3 protein. The sample holds about 400,000 distinct CDR3 sequences, roughly 11% seen once. This material consisted of PBMCs, taken on the day of the first yellow fever vaccination. The receptor source for this set is a man in his late teens or twenties who received the YFV17D yellow fever vaccine. Each CDR3 is given with its conserved first and last residue. A D gene is named only where the DNA matches it firmly. The size field is filled for only some rows; it gives once, few, many or a size class.

D,J,V,size,DNA,CDR3
NA,TRBJ2-5,TRBV10-3,few,TGTGCCAGCGGAAGGGGACCCCAAGAGACCCAGTACTTC,CASGRGPQETQYF
NA,TRBJ2-7,TRBV5-6,NA,TGTGCCAGCAGCCCGGAGGTCACGGCTAAGCAGTACTTC,CASSPEVTAKQYF
NA,TRBJ2-1,TRBV20-1,NA,TGCAGTGCTCATCGACAGGCCACGAGGAATGAGCAGTTCTTC,CSAHRQATRNEQFF
NA,TRBJ2-1,TRBV4-3,many,TGCGCCAGCAGCCAAGATCCGAGGGGGACGAGCTCCTACAATGAGCAGTTCTTC,CASSQDPRGTSSYNEQFF
NA,TRBJ1-4,TRBV5-1,NA,TGCGCCAGCAGCTTGGATGTGGGCACGAATGAAAAACTGTTTTTT,CASSLDVGTNEKLFF
TRBD1,TRBJ2-7,TRBV30,few,TGTGCCTGCTCCCGGGACAGGGGTTACGAGCAGTACTTC,CACSRDRGYEQYF
TRBD1,TRBJ1-2,TRBV6-6,many,TGTGCCAGCACGACAGGGGTCTATGGCTACACCTTC,CASTTGVYGYTF
NA,TRBJ1-3,TRBV6-1,NA,TGTGCCAGCAGTCAAGGACAGTTCCTCTCTGGAAAAACCATATATTTT,CASSQGQFLSGKTIYF
NA,TRBJ1-1,TRBV9,once,TGTGCCAGCAGCGTACGGGGGGACACTGAAGCTTTCTTT,CASSVRGDTEAFF
TRBD1,TRBJ2-3,TRBV5-1,many,TGCGCCAGCAGCTTGGCCGGGACAGGCGTTCCCGATACGCAGTATTTT,CASSLAGTGVPDTQYF
NA,TRBJ1-2,TRBV20-1,NA,TGCAGTGCTAGAGATAGGGCAGGCTATGGCTACACCTTC,CSARDRAGYGYTF
TRBD1,TRBJ2-1,TRBV12-3/TRBV12-4,many,TGTGCCAGCAGCCCGGGACAGGGCTCCTACAATGAGCAGTTCTTC,CASSPGQGSYNEQFF
TRBD1,TRBJ1-1,TRBV5-1,many,TGCGCCAGCAGCCCGGACAGGGGGGAAGCTTTCTTT,CASSPDRGEAFF
TRBD1,TRBJ1-5,TRBV19,few,TGTGCCAGTACCGAACTGGACAGGCAGAATCAGCCCCAGCATTTT,CASTELDRQNQPQHF
TRBD2,TRBJ2-1,TRBV12-3/TRBV12-4,many,TGTGCCAGCCACAGCGGGGGGTACAATGAGCAGTTCTTC,CASHSGGYNEQFF
NA,TRBJ2-4,TRBV12-3/TRBV12-4,NA,TGTGCCAGCAGTTTAAATGCAGGAAAAAACATTCAGTACTTC,CASSLNAGKNIQYF
NA,TRBJ2-3,TRBV6-5,NA,TGTGCCAGCAGTTACTCGAACAAACCTAGCACAGATACGCAGTATTTT,CASSYSNKPSTDTQYF
NA,TRBJ2-3,TRBV12-3/TRBV12-4,NA,TGTGCCAGCAGTTCCAACTCTAGGGGAGATACGCAGTATTTT,CASSSNSRGDTQYF
NA,TRBJ1-2,TRBV7-9,many,TGTGCCAGCAGCTTAGGCTCCTATGGCTACACCTTC,CASSLGSYGYTF
NA,TRBJ2-6,TRBV4-3,NA,TGCGCCAGCAGCCAAGATCTGGCAGCTTACTTCCCTGGGGCCAACGTCCTGACTTTC,CASSQDLAAYFPGANVLTF
NA,TRBJ2-1,TRBV29-1,few,TGCAGCGCCACAACCAGGGGTCAAGCATACAATGAGCAGTTCTTC,CSATTRGQAYNEQFF
NA,TRBJ2-5,TRBV4-1,NA,TGCGCCAGCAGCCAAGAAACCGTCGGGAGACGCATCCAGTACTTC,CASSQETVGRRIQYF
NA,TRBJ2-2,TRBV5-1,many,TGCGCCAGCAGCCAGACAATTACGAACACCGGGGAGCTGTTTTTT,CASSQTITNTGELFF
TRBD1,TRBJ2-7,TRBV7-9,NA,TGTGCCAGCAGCACCGGGACAGCCTACGAGCAGTACTTC,CASSTGTAYEQYF